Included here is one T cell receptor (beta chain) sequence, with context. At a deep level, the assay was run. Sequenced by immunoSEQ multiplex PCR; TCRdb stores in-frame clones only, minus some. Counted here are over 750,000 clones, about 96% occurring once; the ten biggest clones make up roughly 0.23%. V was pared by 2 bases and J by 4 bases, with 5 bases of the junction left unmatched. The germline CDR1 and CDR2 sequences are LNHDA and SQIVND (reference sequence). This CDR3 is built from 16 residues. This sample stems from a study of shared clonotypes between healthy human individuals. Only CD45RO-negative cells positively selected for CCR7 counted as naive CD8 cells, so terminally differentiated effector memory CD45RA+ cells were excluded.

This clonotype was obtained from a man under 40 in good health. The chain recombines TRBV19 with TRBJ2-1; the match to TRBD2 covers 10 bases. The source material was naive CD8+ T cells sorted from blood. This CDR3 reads CASSISLAGEYNEQFF. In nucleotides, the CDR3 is TGTGCCAGTAGTATATCCCTAGCGGGGGAATACAATGAGCAGTTCTTC.